Shown below are 15 T cell receptor beta chains from a single sample sequenced in a study of naive CD8 T cells in extremely preterm neonates. Some clones are missing from TCRdb's copy, which holds only in-frame ones; the method was immunoSEQ multiplex PCR. The table has about 8,000 clones, more than 95% seen once; the top ten hold more than 2.5%. Sequencing used naive CD8+ T cells from blood. The receptor set was obtained from a human donor in good health.

The rearrangement links TRBV4-1 to TRBJ2-5, with TRBD1 matching over 9 bases. With V trimmed by 2 bases and J by 5 bases, 6 bases remained unmatched. CDR3 size: 15 residues. Germline V gene data show CDR1 as MGHRA and CDR2 as YSYEKL. CDR3 nucleotide sequence: TGCGCCAGCAGCCAAAGGGACAGGGACATGGAGACCCAGTACTTC. Amino acids: CASSQRDRDMETQYF.

V gene TRBV4-2 combines with J gene TRBJ2-2; 11 positions match TRBD2. The CDR3 has 19 amino acids. The junction had 14 bases not matched to a gene; V was cut back by 4 bases and J by 4 bases. Germline CDR1 reads LGHNA; CDR2 reads YNFKEQ. The CDR3 loop reads CASSPQLVGLAGGTGELFF. DNA for the CDR3: TGTGCCAGCAGCCCACAACTAGTAGGGCTAGCGGGAGGCACCGGGGAGCTGTTTTTT.

V gene TRBV5-3 combines with J gene TRBJ2-2; no definite D call. TRBV5-3 is an ORF, and what it does is uncertain. V was pared by 0 bases and J by 6 bases, with 3 bases between. This CDR3 has 12 amino acids. The chain's CDR3 is CARSLGAGELFF. The CDR3 coding sequence is TGTGCCAGAAGCTTGGGAGCCGGGGAGCTGTTTTTT.

The chain has TRBV11-2 and TRBJ2-5; TRBD2 matches 9 bases. The CDR3 length is 15 residues. After removal of 5 bases from V and 5 bases from J, the junction contained 9 bases not matched to a gene. Germline V lookup: CDR1 SGHAT, CDR2 FQNNGV. CDR3 region: CASSRTSGRGETQYF. The CDR3 bases are TGTGCCAGCAGCCGAACTAGCGGGCGTGGGGAGACCCAGTACTTC.

This chain joins TRBV11-2 and TRBJ2-1, with 9 bases lining up with TRBD1. Germline V CDR1 and CDR2: SGHAT, FQNNGV. There are 16 residues in the CDR3. V was clipped by 2 bases and J by 3 bases; unmatched bases: 5. The CDR3 region has the DNA TGTGCCAGCAGCTTAACAGACAGGGGGATCTACAATGAGCAGTTCTTC. Its translation: CASSLTDRGIYNEQFF.

The V gene is TRBV28, the J gene TRBJ2-5; the D gene is possibly TRBD1 (5 bases). With 1 base removed from V and 4 bases from J, the gap between germline ends came to 13 bases. Germline CDR1 is MDHEN and CDR2 is SYDVKM. This CDR3 region has 15 residues. CDR3 sequence: CASSLFGQGGETQYF. The CDR3 DNA follows: TGTGCCAGCAGTTTATTCGGGCAGGGTGGAGAGACCCAGTACTTC.

The J gene is TRBJ1-1, the V gene TRBV5-6; TRBD1 matches at 7 bases. Germline loops: CDR1 SGHDT, CDR2 YYEEEE. The CDR3 covers 16 residues. The ends lost 4 bases at V and 1 base at J; junction bases unmatched: 10. CDR3 residues: CASSVDRALRNTEAFF. The CDR3 DNA is TGTGCCAGCAGCGTTGACAGGGCGTTAAGGAACACTGAAGCTTTCTTT.

The chain employs TRBV18 and TRBJ1-4; D uncertain. V lost 3 bases and J 5 bases, leaving 10 bases between the germline ends. CDR1 KGHSH and CDR2 LQKENI come from the germline V gene. The CDR3 runs to 14 residues. In DNA form, the CDR3 reads TGTGCCAGCTCACCTGGGCAGAACAATGAAAAACTGTTTTTT. Its protein product is CASSPGQNNEKLFF. The complete variable domain, with remaining parts taken from reference TRBV18 and TRBJ1-4, reads NAGVMQNPRHLVRRRGQEARLRCSPMKGHSHVYWYRQLPEEGLKFMVYLQKENIIDESGMPKERFSAEFPKEGPSILRIQQVVRGDSAAYFCASSPGQNNEKLFFGSGTQLSVL.

J is TRBJ2-7 and V is TRBV11-2; TRBD2 matches 9 bases. The CDR3 length is 14 residues. V shed 3 bases, J shed 4 bases, and the junction held 4 bases outside the gene matches. Germline CDR1 SGHAT, CDR2 FQNNGV. In nucleotides, the CDR3 is TGTGCCAGCAGCTTTGGCGGGGGGGCTTACGAGCAGTACTTC. As protein: CASSFGGGAYEQYF.

The rearrangement uses TRBV19 and TRBJ1-2; 10 nucleotides align to TRBD1. Losses at the gene ends were 1 base for V and 4 bases for J; bases not matched to a gene: 6. The CDR3 extends over 16 amino acids. CDR1 and CDR2 (germline): LNHDA, SQIVND (reference sequence). CDR3 loop: CASSIGDRGSTYGYTF. CDR3 coding DNA: TGTGCCAGTAGTATAGGGGACAGGGGAAGCACCTATGGCTACACCTTC.

Written as DNA, the CDR3 is TGTGCCAGCAGCAAGGGACTAGCGGGGCTCACAGATACGCAGTATTTT. Protein sequence: CASSKGLAGLTDTQYF. The V gene is TRBV7-3, the J gene TRBJ2-3; TRBD2 agrees at 13 bases. The CDR3 consists of 16 residues. Losses at the gene ends were 5 bases for V and 2 bases for J; bases not matched to a gene: 4. Germline CDR1 SGHTA, CDR2 FQGTGA.

This chain connects TRBV7-9 to TRBJ2-7, with 8 bases matching TRBD1. V lost 3 bases, J lost 2 bases, and 3 bases stayed unmatched. Germline-derived CDR1 and CDR2 are SEHNR and FQNEAQ (reference sequence). The length of the CDR3 is 14 residues. The CDR3 DNA follows: TGTGCCAGCAGCTTTGGACAGGGCCCCTACGAGCAGTACTTC. It yields the protein CASSFGQGPYEQYF.

This clone was seen just once. The chain recombines TRBV2 with TRBJ1-2, with TRBD1 identical over 7 bases. The CDR3 totals 14 residues. V was clipped by 6 bases and J by 7 bases; unmatched bases: 11. The V gene's germline CDR1 is SNHLY and CDR2 FYNNEI. DNA for the CDR3: TGTGCCAGCAGAGATACCGGGACAGCTGCTGGCTACACCTTC. This encodes CASRDTGTAAGYTF.

This sequence joins TRBV5-4 and TRBJ1-1; D gene uncertain. Germline CDR1 reads SGHNT; CDR2 reads YYREEE (reference sequence). CDR3 length equals 14 residues. Trimming pared 1 base from V and 1 base from J, leaving 8 bases between. In nucleotides, the CDR3 is TGTGCCAGCAGCTTGATGGAGGGGAACACTGAAGCTTTCTTT. Amino acid sequence: CASSLMEGNTEAFF.

This chain connects TRBV6-1 to TRBJ1-5, with 10 nucleotides matching TRBD1. The CDR3 consists of 16 residues. V lost 3 bases, J lost 6 bases, and 8 bases stayed unmatched. Germline V gives CDR1 MNHNS, CDR2 SASEGT. Written as DNA, the CDR3 is TGTGCCAGCAGTGACCGGGACAGGGGATTCGGTCAGCCCCAGCATTTT. It yields the protein CASSDRDRGFGQPQHF.